This entry lists 12 T cell receptor beta chains sequenced from one sample in a study of blood T cell repertoires in COVID-19. Produced via immunoSEQ multiplex PCR; TCRdb's table is partial and in-frame only. The sample holds tens of thousands of clones, about 82% seen once. Material: peripheral blood. These receptor sequences come from a woman aged 80 or over with active or convalescent COVID-19.

V and J are TRBV6-4 and TRBJ1-1, with D maybe TRBD1 (6 bases). In germline, CDR1 is MRHNA, CDR2 SNTAGT. Trimming pared 5 bases from V and 1 base from J, leaving 14 bases between. CDR3 length: 15 residues. The CDR3, as DNA: TGTGCCAGCAGTATTGGGGGGGGCTCGAACACTGAAGCTTTCTTT. It encodes CASSIGGGSNTEAFF.

The V gene is TRBV7-2, the J gene TRBJ1-5; no reliable D call. CDR1 and CDR2 from the germline V gene are SGHTA and FQGNSA. This CDR3 contains 15 residues. The V end was cut by 1 base, the J end by 4 bases, with 11 bases between. The CDR3 reads CASSLEGTGNQPQHF. In DNA form, the CDR3 reads TGTGCCAGCAGCTTAGAAGGAACGGGAAATCAGCCCCAGCATTTT.

This clone has a single count. J is TRBJ2-7 and V is TRBV10-3, with 8 bases identical to TRBD1. Trimming cost V 5 bases and J 0 bases; bases outside gene matches: 6. The CDR3 is 15 residues long. Per the germline V gene, CDR1 is ENHRY and CDR2 is SYGVKD. The CDR3 DNA sequence: TGTGCCATCAGTAACCAGGGGGCCTTCTCCTACGAGCAGTACTTC. Translated: CAISNQGAFSYEQYF.

This chain connects TRBV5-1 to TRBJ2-1; the match to TRBD2 covers 8 bases. Trimming cost V 4 bases and J 1 base; bases outside gene matches: 7. Looked up from germline, CDR1 is SGHRS and CDR2 is YFSETQ. The length of the CDR3 is 16 residues. The CDR3 nucleotides are TGCGCCAGCAGCCTTACGGGCGGGAGGTCCTACAATGAGCAGTTCTTC. This sequence encodes CASSLTGGRSYNEQFF.

The CDR3 region has the DNA TGTGCCAGCAGTTACGTCGGGACACCCCATACGCAGTATTTT. Translating gives CASSYVGTPHTQYF. V and J are TRBV6-6 and TRBJ2-3, with D perhaps TRBD1 (6 bases). Between the trimmed V and J ends, which lost 2 bases and 7 bases, there was a span of 13 bases. CDR3 size: 14 residues. From germline, CDR1 is MNHNY and CDR2 SVGAGI (reference sequence).

By share, this clone ranks as medium-sized. The V and J genes are TRBV28 and TRBJ2-3, with D possibly being TRBD2 (5 bases). Per the germline V gene, CDR1 is MDHEN and CDR2 is SYDVKM. V was shortened by 4 bases and J by 6 bases, with 29 bases between the two germline ends. The CDR3 length is 19 residues. CDR3 amino acids: CASSSSVLARTSYGDTQYF. For the CDR3, the DNA is TGTGCCAGCAGTTCCTCCGTCCTAGCTAGGACCTCGTATGGCGATACGCAGTATTTT. Full variable domain (missing parts from reference TRBV28 and TRBJ2-3): DVKVTQSSRYLVKRTGEKVFLECVQDMDHENMFWYRQDPGLGLRLIYFSYDVKMKEKGDIPEGYSVSREKKERFSLILESASTNQTSMYLCASSSSVLARTSYGDTQYFGPGTRLTVL.

This CDR3 reads CASSGLRGGSGNTIYF. The CDR3 DNA reads as TGTGCCAGCAGCGGTCTTCGAGGGGGCTCTGGAAACACCATATATTTT. The gene calls are TRBV2 and TRBJ1-3; D possibly corresponds to TRBD1 (6 bases). The CDR3 is made up of 16 amino acids. V was trimmed by 6 bases and J by 0 bases, leaving 15 bases between them. Germline V CDR1 and CDR2: SNHLY, FYNNEI.

The rearrangement joins TRBV10-1 to TRBJ2-3; 7 nucleotides match TRBD2. This CDR3 has 15 residues. With 3 bases clipped from V and 4 bases from J, the junction kept 7 bases outside the gene matches. Germline V gives CDR1 WNHNN, CDR2 SYGVQD (reference sequence). The CDR3 coding sequence is TGCGCCAGCAGTGAAAACCCCGGGGGGTCAGATACGCAGTATTTT. Residues: CASSENPGGSDTQYF.

The gene calls are TRBV18 and TRBJ2-3; the match to TRBD1 covers 7 bases. Germline loops: CDR1 KGHSH, CDR2 LQKENI. The V and J ends lost 6 bases and 3 bases, in that order; junction bases with no gene match: 12. CDR3 length: 16 amino acids. As DNA, the CDR3 is TGTGCCAGCTCTCCCAAGGGGGCGCTTCTGACAGATACGCAGTATTTT. Amino acid sequence: CASSPKGALLTDTQYF.

V gene TRBV18 combines with J gene TRBJ1-2; D might be TRBD1 (5 bases). This CDR3 has 20 amino acids. Germline-derived CDR1 and CDR2 are KGHSH and LQKENI. Trimming cost V 2 bases and J 0 bases, with 25 bases left between them. The CDR3 here is CASSPKSPSLVTDPNYGYTF. The CDR3 region has the DNA TGTGCCAGCTCACCAAAATCCCCATCTTTAGTGACAGATCCTAACTATGGCTACACCTTC.

The chain joins TRBV4-2 to TRBJ2-3; 10 nucleotides align to TRBD2. The V gene's germline CDR1 is LGHNA and CDR2 YNFKEQ. V lost 4 bases and J lost 2; bases outside the gene matches: 9. The CDR3 totals 17 residues. CDR3 bases: TGTGCCAGCAGCCCCGGACTAGCGGATTATCACACAGATACGCAGTATTTT. Translation gives CASSPGLADYHTDTQYF.

This clone showed up just once. The V gene is TRBV28, the J gene TRBJ2-3, with D possibly TRBD1 on 6 matching bases. Germline V lookup: CDR1 MDHEN, CDR2 SYDVKM. Trimming removed 7 bases from V and 2 bases from J, with 10 bases in between. This CDR3 spans 13 amino acids. The CDR3 coding sequence is TGTGCCAGCAAGGACAGCTACACAGATACGCAGTATTTT. Its protein is CASKDSYTDTQYF.